The T cell receptor (beta chain) under discussion was sequenced for a study of low-dose radiotherapy and immunotherapy resistance in tumors. About the research overall: On a schedule of every two weeks, intravenous cyclophosphamide at a dose of 200 mg/m2 was delivered one day before each radiation and immunotherapy administration. Each patient took aspirin at a dose of 300 mg by mouth once daily over the course of four cycles, with dosing beginning on cycle 1 day 1.

This clonotype showed up many times. Stated time point: after trial treatment. Treatment specified: LDRT plus nivolumab, ipilimumab, low-dose cyclophosphamide and aspirin (RACIN trial). It was nivolumab, ipilimumab, aspirin, low-dose cyclophosphamide and low-dose radiotherapy that donors received. Eligible patients had advanced solid tumors lacking tumor-infiltrating lymphocytes. Priming of first-strand cDNA relied on TRAV- and TRBV-specific primers (covering alpha and beta chains). For amplifying TCRs, the PCR ran for around 20 cycles with Phusion, which was used together with a constant-region primer and the adapter on the V primers. TCRdb passed the reads through MiXCR, listing each CDR3 protein once. The repertoire holds some 57,000 distinct CDR3 sequences, with about 23% as singletons. With 4 bases clipped from V and 0 bases from J, the junction kept 6 bases outside the gene matches. The CDR3 sequence is 17 residues long. The germline V gene has CDR1 LGHNA and CDR2 YSLEER.

This specimen was PBMCs, taken after low-dose radiotherapy plus immunotherapy. This TCR was recovered from a male donor with prostate cancer. The chain uses TRBV4-3 and TRBJ2-3, with TRBD2 identical over 11 bases. This CDR3 is CASSPFSGGASTDTQYF. DNA for the CDR3: TGCGCCAGCAGCCCATTTAGCGGGGGGGCTAGCACAGATACGCAGTATTTT.